These 18 T cell receptor beta chains came from one sample sequenced in a study of PD-L1 blockade in urothelial cancer. The repertoire was sequenced with immunoSEQ multiplex PCR; TCRdb's copy has only in-frame clones and lacks some. The sample lists some 76,000 clones, 85% to 90% seen once, with approximately 3.2% in the top ten. This material consisted of PBMCs, taken around atezolizumab (anti-PD-L1) treatment. The source is a man aged 55 to 70 with urothelial cancer.

The chain employs TRBV7-6 and TRBJ2-3; tentatively, D is TRBD2 (6 bases). The germline V gene has CDR1 SGHVS and CDR2 FNYEAQ. The CDR3 spans 14 residues. Trimming shortened V by 6 bases and J by 6 bases, and 16 bases separated the two germline ends. CDR3 region: CASSPTSGRDTQYF. The CDR3, as DNA: TGTGCCAGCAGTCCGACTTCTGGGAGGGATACGCAGTATTTT.

This clone was detected only once. V and J are TRBV7-9 and TRBJ2-5, with 11 bases aligning to TRBD1. The length of the CDR3 is 14 residues. V trimming: 5 bases; J trimming: 5 bases; junction bases outside the gene matches: 4. Germline loops: CDR1 SEHNR, CDR2 FQNEAQ (reference sequence). The CDR3 DNA reads TGTGCCAGCAGCGAGGGACAGGGGGGTGAGACCCAGTACTTC. This encodes CASSEGQGGETQYF.

The CDR3 nucleotides read TGTGCCAGCAGACTCACAGGGGGGCTGACTGATGGCTACACCTTC. Its translation is CASRLTGGLTDGYTF. The V and J genes are TRBV11-2 and TRBJ1-2, with 8 bases that match TRBD1. V lost 6 bases to trimming and J lost 6 bases; unmatched junction nucleotides: 12. Per germline, CDR1 SGHAT and CDR2 FQNNGV. The CDR3 is 15 amino acids.

This chain links TRBV6-5 with TRBJ1-5, with unresolved D. This CDR3 has 13 amino acids. V lost 0 bases and J lost 6, with 6 bases in between. Germline CDR1 reads MNHEY; CDR2 reads SVGAGI. CDR3 nucleotides: TGTGCCAGCAGTTACTCGAGATTTCAGCCCCAGCATTTT. Amino acid sequence: CASSYSRFQPQHF.

This chain joins TRBV5-1 and TRBJ2-1; 8 positions match TRBD2. This CDR3 spans 15 amino acids. V shed 4 bases and J 7 bases; nucleotides not matched to a gene: 10. CDR1 and CDR2 (germline): SGHRS, YFSETQ. CDR3: CASSRVRGGVNEQFF. The CDR3 DNA reads as TGCGCCAGCAGCCGAGTACGGGGGGGCGTTAATGAGCAGTTCTTC.

CDR3 residues: CASSLSGGWEQYF. CDR3 bases: TGTGCCAGCAGCCTTAGCGGGGGGTGGGAGCAGTACTTC. The chain joins TRBV6-5 to TRBJ2-7; 10 positions agree with TRBD2. The CDR3 totals 13 residues. Losses at the gene ends were 6 bases for V and 7 bases for J; bases not matched to a gene: 6. The germline V gene has CDR1 MNHEY and CDR2 SVGAGI.

V is TRBV10-3 and J is TRBJ1-2; 9 nucleotides agree with TRBD1. Trimming removed 8 bases from V and 6 bases from J; junction bases left unmatched: 7. In germline, CDR1 is ENHRY, CDR2 SYGVKD. This CDR3 region has 13 residues. The CDR3 reads CAIDPGQGNGYTF. The CDR3 DNA reads as TGTGCCATCGATCCGGGACAGGGTAATGGCTACACCTTC.

The chain recombines TRBV10-3 with TRBJ2-1; TRBD2 agrees at 7 bases. The CDR3 extends over 15 amino acids. CDR1 is ENHRY and CDR2 is SYGVKD in the germline V gene. With 5 bases clipped from V and 4 bases from J, the junction kept 8 bases outside the gene matches. The CDR3 sequence is CAISKAGGSYNEQFF. CDR3 bases: TGTGCCATCAGTAAAGCGGGCGGGAGTTACAATGAGCAGTTCTTC.

This sequence joins TRBV7-2 and TRBJ1-4; 9 positions agree with TRBD1. V trimming: 5 bases; J trimming: 8 bases; junction bases outside the gene matches: 15. Germline CDR1 and CDR2: SGHTA and FQGNSA. CDR3 length: 17 residues. CDR3 protein: CASSPQTLTGGGEKLFF. CDR3 sequence (DNA): TGTGCCAGCAGCCCGCAAACGCTAACAGGGGGCGGCGAAAAACTGTTTTTT.

This clone has a single count. V and J are TRBV30 and TRBJ1-1; TRBD1 agrees at 7 bases. Germline CDR1 reads GTSNPN; CDR2 reads SVGIG (reference sequence). The trim removed 5 bases at V and 0 bases at J, leaving 9 bases unmatched. The CDR3 extends over 15 amino acids. CDR3 loop: CAWGGTVSLNTEAFF. CDR3 coding DNA: TGTGCCTGGGGGGGGACAGTGAGTTTGAACACTGAAGCTTTCTTT.

The gene calls are TRBV11-2 and TRBJ2-1; 7 nucleotides agree with TRBD2. The CDR3 sequence is 15 residues long. The V gene end was trimmed by 1 base and the J gene end by 4 bases; junction bases not matched to a gene: 4. Germline V gene sequence: CDR1 SGHAT, CDR2 FQNNGV. The CDR3 is CASSLAAGFYNEQFF. The CDR3 DNA follows: TGTGCCAGCAGCTTAGCAGCGGGATTTTACAATGAGCAGTTCTTC. Combining the CDR3 with reference TRBV11-2 and TRBJ2-1 gives the whole variable domain EAGVAQSPRYKIIEKRQSVAFWCNPISGHATLYWYQQILGQGPKLLIQFQNNGVVDDSQLPKDRFSAERLKGVDSTLKIQPAKLEDSAVYLCASSLAAGFYNEQFFGPGTRLTVL.

The rearrangement joins TRBV10-2 to TRBJ1-4; D is undetermined. V was pared by 8 bases and J by 8 bases, with 15 bases between. This CDR3 spans 13 amino acids. Germline V lookup: CDR1 WSHSY, CDR2 SAAADI. CDR3 protein: CASCPIPGEKLFF. The DNA of the CDR3 is TGCGCCAGCTGTCCCATCCCGGGGGAAAAACTGTTTTTT.

This sequence joins TRBV5-4 and TRBJ1-1; TRBD1 is a possible D gene (5 bases). The CDR3 extends over 12 amino acids. The V end was cut by 0 bases, the J end by 11 bases, with 11 bases between. Germline values: CDR1 SGHNT, CDR2 YYREEE (reference sequence). The CDR3 DNA follows: TGTGCCAGCAGCTTGGCACAGGCCGACGCTTTCTTT. It translates to CASSLAQADAFF.

The chain links TRBV10-1 to TRBJ2-7, with a tentative D call TRBD2 (5 bases). The CDR3 is made up of 14 amino acids. The germline V and J ends were trimmed by 5 bases and 4 bases, with 15 bases remaining between them. Germline CDR1 and CDR2: WNHNN and SYGVQD (reference sequence). CDR3: CASSLSVREYEQYF. CDR3 in DNA: TGCGCCAGCAGTTTGTCGGTCCGGGAATACGAGCAGTACTTC.

The CDR3 here is CASREGNGYTF. The CDR3 DNA reads TGTGCCAGCCGGGAGGGGAATGGCTACACCTTC. The chain has TRBV19 and TRBJ1-2, with a weak D call TRBD1 (5 bases). CDR3 length equals 11 residues. Germline V lookup: CDR1 LNHDA, CDR2 SQIVND (reference sequence). V was pared by 9 bases and J by 6 bases, with 11 bases between. The full variable domain, its missing parts supplied by reference TRBV19 and TRBJ1-2, is DGGITQSPKYLFRKEGQNVTLSCEQNLNHDAMYWYRQDPGQGLRLIYYSQIVNDFQKGDIAEGYSVSREKKESFPLTVTSAQKNPTAFYLCASREGNGYTFGSGTRLTVV.

The genes are TRBV5-4 and TRBJ2-2; 7 bases map to TRBD1. Germline V lookup: CDR1 SGHNT, CDR2 YYREEE (reference sequence). V dropped 0 bases and J dropped 7; count of bases not matched to a gene: 9. CDR3 length: 16 amino acids. Here the CDR3 DNA reads TGTGCCAGCAGCTTGGAGGGGGCCGTGAATCTCGGGGAGCTGTTTTTT. Its protein product is CASSLEGAVNLGELFF.

V gene TRBV7-9 combines with J gene TRBJ2-2, with 7 bases matching TRBD2. CDR3 size: 14 residues. The germline V gene encodes CDR1 SEHNR and CDR2 FQNEAQ (reference sequence). Trimming took 5 bases from V and 5 from J; bases not matched to a gene: 5. CDR3 nucleotide sequence: TGTGCCAGCAGCCCCGTGGGAGGGACCGGGGAGCTGTTTTTT. This encodes CASSPVGGTGELFF.

The chain is built from TRBV5-6 and TRBJ1-2, with 10 positions matching TRBD1. Unmatched junction bases numbered 5, after V lost 1 base and J lost 2 bases. CDR1 is SGHDT, CDR2 YYEEEE, per germline. This CDR3 has 16 residues. The CDR3 DNA reads TGTGCCAGCAGCTTGCTCGGGACAGGGGTCAACTATGGCTACACCTTC. Protein product: CASSLLGTGVNYGYTF.